These 5 T cell receptor beta chains came from one sample sequenced in a study of T cells in localized non-small cell lung cancer. The method was immunoSEQ multiplex PCR; TCRdb's version includes in-frame clones alone and lacks a portion of them. The sample lists about 24,000 clones, 75% to 90% occurring once. The specimen was peripheral blood, collected before any cancer treatment. These receptors came from a man between 40 and 75 years old with stage I squamous cell lung carcinoma.

The chain carries TRBV2 and TRBJ1-5; D remains ambiguous. Per germline, CDR1 SNHLY and CDR2 FYNNEI. The CDR3 spans 14 residues. V shed 5 bases and J shed 3 bases, with 11 bases lying between them. The CDR3 region is CASSPDPYNQPQHF. In nucleotides, the CDR3 is TGTGCCAGCAGTCCAGACCCTTACAATCAGCCCCAGCATTTT.

This clone is labeled medium-sized. The chain combines TRBV12-2 with TRBJ1-1. TRBV12-2 is designated a pseudogene. The CDR3 runs to 10 residues. The CDR3 coding sequence is TGTGCAAGTCGCTTATCTGAAGCTTTCTTT. It codes for CASRLSEAFF.

The V and J genes are TRBV6-1 and TRBJ2-3; no clear D. The V gene's germline CDR1 is MNHNS and CDR2 SASEGT. CDR3 length: 14 amino acids. V gave up 6 bases and J gave up 3 bases, with 13 bases separating them. CDR3 DNA: TGTGCCAGCAGCTCCTCGGCAGTAACAGATACGCAGTATTTT. This encodes CASSSSAVTDTQYF.

V is TRBV21-1 and J is TRBJ1-2. TRBV21-1 is a documented pseudogene. The CDR3 runs to 16 residues. The CDR3 loop reads CASSKKTRGRSRGYTF. DNA of the CDR3: TGTGCCAGCAGCAAAAAAACGAGGGGCAGGTCTCGTGGCTACACCTTC.

The chain is built from TRBV19 and TRBJ1-5; TRBD1 is a possible D gene (5 bases). The CDR3 length is 14 residues. Germline V gene sequence: CDR1 LNHDA, CDR2 SQIVND (reference sequence). The germline V and J ends were trimmed by 0 bases and 8 bases, with 11 bases remaining between them. DNA of the CDR3: TGTGCCAGTAGTATAGATCTATGGGGCAAGCCCCAGCATTTT. Translated, it gives CASSIDLWGKPQHF.